This T cell receptor beta chain was observed in a study of cytomegalovirus exposure and HLA in healthy donors. For this clone: This CDR3 is also generated by other DNA sequences in the sample.

PCR was performed using 60 Vbeta and 13 Jbeta primers. Assay: immunoSEQ multiplex PCR; the TCRdb copy retains only in-frame clones and omits some. The sample has some 150,000 clones; around 77% are singletons. The CDR3 is 14 amino acids. Germline V gene data show CDR1 as SEHNR and CDR2 as FQNEAQ (reference sequence). J was trimmed by 2 bases and V by 3 bases; bases with no gene match: 2. What was sequenced was PBMCs. The chain couples TRBV7-9 to TRBJ1-1, with TRBD1 matching over 8 bases. The source of this sequence is a woman aged 40 to 50 in good health and CMV-seropositive. In nucleotides, the CDR3 is TGTGCCAGCAGCTTTGGACAGGGAAACACTGAAGCTTTCTTT. Its translation is CASSFGQGNTEAFF.